This T cell receptor beta chain comes out of a study of response to subunit inactivated influenza vaccine. MiXCR, applied by TCRdb to the RT-PCR reads, yields one record per CDR3 protein. The sample lists 500,000 or so distinct CDR3 sequences, 16% seen once, with less than 4% in the top ten. V lost 4 bases and J lost 3, with 17 bases in between. The germline CDR1 and CDR2 sequences are SGHRS and YFSETQ. The CDR3 length is 15 residues. This TCR came from a man between 50 and 75 years old who received an inactivated influenza vaccine. Specimen: CD4+ T cells sorted from PBMCs, collected roughly 24 months after vaccination. The V gene is TRBV5-1, the J gene TRBJ2-7, with a weak D call TRBD1 (6 bases). DNA for the CDR3: TGCGCCAGCAGCCCGCAGGGGTCAGGTATCTACGAGCAGTACTTC. Protein sequence: CASSPQGSGIYEQYF.